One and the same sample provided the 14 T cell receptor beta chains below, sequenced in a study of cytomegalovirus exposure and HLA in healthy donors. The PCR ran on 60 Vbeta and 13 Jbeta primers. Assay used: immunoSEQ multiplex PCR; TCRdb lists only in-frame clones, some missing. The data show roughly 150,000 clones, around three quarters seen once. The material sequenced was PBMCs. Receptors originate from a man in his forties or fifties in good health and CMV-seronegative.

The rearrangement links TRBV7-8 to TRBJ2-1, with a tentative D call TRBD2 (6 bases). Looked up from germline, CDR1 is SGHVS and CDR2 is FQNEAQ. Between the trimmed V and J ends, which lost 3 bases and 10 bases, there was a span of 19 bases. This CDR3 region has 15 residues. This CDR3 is CASSFGAGRLVEQFF. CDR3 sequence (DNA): TGTGCCAGCAGCTTTGGAGCGGGTCGGCTGGTGGAGCAGTTCTTC.

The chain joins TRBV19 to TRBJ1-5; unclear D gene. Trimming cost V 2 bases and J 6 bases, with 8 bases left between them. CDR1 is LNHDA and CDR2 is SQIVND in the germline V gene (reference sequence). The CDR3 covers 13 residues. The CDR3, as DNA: TGTGCCAGTAGTATATCCGGGTTTCAGCCCCAGCATTTT. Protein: CASSISGFQPQHF.

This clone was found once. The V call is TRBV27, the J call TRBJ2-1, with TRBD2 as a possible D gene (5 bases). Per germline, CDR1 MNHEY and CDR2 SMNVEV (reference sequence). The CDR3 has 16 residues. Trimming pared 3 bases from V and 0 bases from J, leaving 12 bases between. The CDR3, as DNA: TGTGCCAGCAGTTTTTGGAGGACGAGCTCCTACAATGAGCAGTTCTTC. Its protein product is CASSFWRTSSYNEQFF.

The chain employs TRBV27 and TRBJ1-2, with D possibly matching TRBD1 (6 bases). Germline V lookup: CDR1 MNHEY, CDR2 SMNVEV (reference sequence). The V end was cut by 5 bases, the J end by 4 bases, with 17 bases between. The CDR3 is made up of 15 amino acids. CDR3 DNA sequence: TGTGCCAGCAGTCTCGGGACACCGGATGGCTATGGCTACACCTTC. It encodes CASSLGTPDGYGYTF.

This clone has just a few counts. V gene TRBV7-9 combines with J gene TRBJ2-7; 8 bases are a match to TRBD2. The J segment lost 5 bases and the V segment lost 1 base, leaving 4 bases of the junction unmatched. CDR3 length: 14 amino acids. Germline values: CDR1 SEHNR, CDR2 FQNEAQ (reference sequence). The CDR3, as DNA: TGTGCCAGCAGCTTAGGGGGGACTAGTCACGAGCAGTACTTC. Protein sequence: CASSLGGTSHEQYF.

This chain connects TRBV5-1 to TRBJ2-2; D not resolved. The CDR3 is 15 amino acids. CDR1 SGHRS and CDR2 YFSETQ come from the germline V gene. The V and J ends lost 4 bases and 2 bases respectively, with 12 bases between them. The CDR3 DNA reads TGCGCCAGCAGCACACCAGAGGAAAACACCGGGGAGCTGTTTTTT. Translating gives CASSTPEENTGELFF.

CDR3 protein: CASRDSGGSYNEQFF. The CDR3 bases are TGTGCCAGCAGGGATAGCGGAGGTTCCTACAATGAGCAGTTCTTC. The genes are TRBV6-5 and TRBJ2-1; TRBD2 might be the D (6 bases). V lost 6 bases, J lost 1 base, and 13 bases lay in between. CDR1 is MNHEY and CDR2 is SVGAGI in the germline V gene. The CDR3 is 15 amino acids.

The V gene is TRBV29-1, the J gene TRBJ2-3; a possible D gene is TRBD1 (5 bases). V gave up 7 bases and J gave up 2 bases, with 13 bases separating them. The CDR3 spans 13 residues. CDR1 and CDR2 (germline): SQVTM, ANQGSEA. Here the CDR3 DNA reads TGCAGCGCCGCAGGGATATACACAGATACGCAGTATTTT. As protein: CSAAGIYTDTQYF.

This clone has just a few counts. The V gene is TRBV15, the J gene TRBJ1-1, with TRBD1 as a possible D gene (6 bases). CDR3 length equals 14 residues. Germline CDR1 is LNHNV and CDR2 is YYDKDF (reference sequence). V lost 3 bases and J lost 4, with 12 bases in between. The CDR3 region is CATSSPQTGTEAFF. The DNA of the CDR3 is TGTGCCACCAGCAGCCCTCAGACAGGCACTGAAGCTTTCTTT.

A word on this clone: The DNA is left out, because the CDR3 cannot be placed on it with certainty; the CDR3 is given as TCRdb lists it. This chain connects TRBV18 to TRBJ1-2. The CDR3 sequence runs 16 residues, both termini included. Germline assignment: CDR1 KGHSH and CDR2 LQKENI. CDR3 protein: CASSDSVRGSNYGYTF.

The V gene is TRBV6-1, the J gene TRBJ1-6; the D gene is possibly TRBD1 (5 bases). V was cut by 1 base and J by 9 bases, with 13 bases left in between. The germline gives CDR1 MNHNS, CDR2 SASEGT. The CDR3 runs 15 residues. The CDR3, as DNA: TGTGCCAGCAGTGAAGTGGGGGGGATCGGTTCACCCCTCCACTTT. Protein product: CASSEVGGIGSPLHF.

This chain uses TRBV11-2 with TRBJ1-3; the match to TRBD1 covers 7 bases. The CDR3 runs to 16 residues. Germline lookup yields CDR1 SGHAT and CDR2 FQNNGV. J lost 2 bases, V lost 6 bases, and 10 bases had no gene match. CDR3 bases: TGTGCCAGCAGTAACTACAGGGGAAGTGCTGGAAACACCATATATTTT. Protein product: CASSNYRGSAGNTIYF.

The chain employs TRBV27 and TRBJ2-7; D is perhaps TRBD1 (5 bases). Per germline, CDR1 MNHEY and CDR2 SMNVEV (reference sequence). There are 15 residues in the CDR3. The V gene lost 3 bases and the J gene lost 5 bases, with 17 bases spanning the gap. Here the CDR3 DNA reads TGTGCCAGCAGTTTGTTGGGGCTCGCCCCCCACGAGCAGTACTTC. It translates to CASSLLGLAPHEQYF.

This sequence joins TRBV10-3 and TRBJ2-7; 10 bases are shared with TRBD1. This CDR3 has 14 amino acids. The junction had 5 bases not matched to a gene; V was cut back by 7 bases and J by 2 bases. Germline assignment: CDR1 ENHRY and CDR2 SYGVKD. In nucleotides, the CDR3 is TGTGCCATCACCGGACAGGGGGACGCCTACGAGCAGTACTTC. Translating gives CAITGQGDAYEQYF.